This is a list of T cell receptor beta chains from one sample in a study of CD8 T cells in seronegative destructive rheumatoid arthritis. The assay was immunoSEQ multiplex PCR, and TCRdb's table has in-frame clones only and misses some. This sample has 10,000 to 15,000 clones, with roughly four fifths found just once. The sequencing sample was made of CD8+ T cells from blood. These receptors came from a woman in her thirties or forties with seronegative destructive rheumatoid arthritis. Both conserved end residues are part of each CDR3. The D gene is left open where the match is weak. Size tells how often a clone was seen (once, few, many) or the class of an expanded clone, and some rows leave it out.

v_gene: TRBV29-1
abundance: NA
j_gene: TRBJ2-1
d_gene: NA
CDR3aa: CSATPTGDFYNEQFF
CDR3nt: TGCAGCGCCACACCAACAGGAGACTTTTACAATGAGCAGTTCTTC

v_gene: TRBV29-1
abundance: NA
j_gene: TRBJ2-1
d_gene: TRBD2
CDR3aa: CSVDGLGSAGSYNEQFF
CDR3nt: TGCAGCGTTGATGGGTTGGGTTCAGCGGGGAGCTACAATGAGCAGTTCTTC

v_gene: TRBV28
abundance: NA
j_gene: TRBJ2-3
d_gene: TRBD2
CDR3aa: CASSLADSSTDTQYF
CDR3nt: TGTGCCAGCAGCCTAGCGGATTCTAGCACAGATACGCAGTATTTT

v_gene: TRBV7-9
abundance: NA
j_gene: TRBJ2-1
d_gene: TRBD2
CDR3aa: CATSTSGRYNEQFF
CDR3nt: TGTGCCACCTCGACTAGCGGGAGATACAATGAGCAGTTCTTC

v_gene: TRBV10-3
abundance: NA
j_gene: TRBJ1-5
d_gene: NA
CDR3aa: CAISESGPNQPQHF
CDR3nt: TGTGCCATCAGTGAATCGGGTCCGAATCAGCCCCAGCATTTT

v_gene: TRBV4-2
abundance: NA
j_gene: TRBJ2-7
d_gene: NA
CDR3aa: CASSHHPPTETYEQYF
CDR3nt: TGTGCCAGCAGCCACCACCCCCCGACAGAGACCTACGAGCAGTACTTC

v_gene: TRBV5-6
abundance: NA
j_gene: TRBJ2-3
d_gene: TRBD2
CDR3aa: CASSKWIGAGDIDTQYF
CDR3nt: TGTGCCAGCAGCAAATGGATCGGCGCGGGGGATATAGATACGCAGTATTTT

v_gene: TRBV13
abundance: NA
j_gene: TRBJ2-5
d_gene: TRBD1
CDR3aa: CASSQTRQGRGTQYF
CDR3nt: TGTGCCAGCAGCCAGACGCGACAGGGGCGGGGGACCCAGTACTTC

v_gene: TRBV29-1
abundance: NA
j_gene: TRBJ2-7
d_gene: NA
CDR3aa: CSVEGVTYEQYF
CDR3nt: TGCAGCGTTGAAGGAGTAACCTACGAGCAGTACTTC

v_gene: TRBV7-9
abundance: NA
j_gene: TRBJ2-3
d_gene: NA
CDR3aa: CASSLEVQAQYF
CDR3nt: TGTGCCAGCAGCTTAGAAGTGCAGGCGCAGTATTTT

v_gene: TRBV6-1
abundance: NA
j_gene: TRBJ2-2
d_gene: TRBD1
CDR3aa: CASPGTGGNTGELFF
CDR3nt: TGTGCCAGCCCCGGGACAGGGGGCAACACCGGGGAGCTGTTTTTT

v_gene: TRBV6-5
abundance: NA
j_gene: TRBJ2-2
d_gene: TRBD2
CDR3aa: CASSWTSGGAGELFF
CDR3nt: TGTGCCAGCAGTTGGACTAGCGGGGGGGCCGGGGAGCTGTTTTTT

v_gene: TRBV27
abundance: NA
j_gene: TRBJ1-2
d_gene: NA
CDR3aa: CASSLGGVYGYTF
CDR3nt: TGTGCCAGCAGTTTAGGGGGCGTCTATGGCTACACCTTC

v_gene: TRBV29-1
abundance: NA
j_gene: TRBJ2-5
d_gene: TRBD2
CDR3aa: CSAAGTSGGETQYF
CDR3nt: TGCAGCGCCGCCGGGACTAGCGGGGGGGAGACCCAGTACTTC

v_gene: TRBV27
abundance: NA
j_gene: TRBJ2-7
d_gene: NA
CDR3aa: CASSPGSHEQYF
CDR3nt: TGTGCCAGCAGTCCGGGTTCCCACGAGCAGTACTTC

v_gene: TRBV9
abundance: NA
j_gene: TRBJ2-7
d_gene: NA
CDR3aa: CASSDYPTNEQYF
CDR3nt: TGTGCCAGCAGCGACTACCCCACGAACGAGCAGTACTTC

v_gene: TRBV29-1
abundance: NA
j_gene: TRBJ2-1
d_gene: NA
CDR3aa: CSVAGEQFF
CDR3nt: TGCAGCGTTGCCGGGGAGCAGTTCTTC

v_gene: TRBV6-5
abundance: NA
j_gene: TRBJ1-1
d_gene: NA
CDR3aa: CASSYSFQGNTEAFF
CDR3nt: TGTGCCAGCAGTTACTCGTTTCAGGGGAACACTGAAGCTTTCTTT

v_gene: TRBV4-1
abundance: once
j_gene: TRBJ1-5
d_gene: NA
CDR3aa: CASSQDKQGLQPQHF
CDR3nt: TGCGCCAGCAGCCAAGATAAACAGGGCCTTCAGCCCCAGCATTTT

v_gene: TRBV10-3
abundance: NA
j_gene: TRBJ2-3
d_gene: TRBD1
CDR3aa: CAISGRGQGTGDTQYF
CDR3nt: TGTGCCATCAGTGGCAGGGGACAGGGTACGGGAGATACGCAGTATTTT

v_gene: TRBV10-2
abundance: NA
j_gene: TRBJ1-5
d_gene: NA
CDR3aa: CASSESGDNQPQHF
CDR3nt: TGCGCCAGCAGTGAGTCTGGAGACAATCAGCCCCAGCATTTT

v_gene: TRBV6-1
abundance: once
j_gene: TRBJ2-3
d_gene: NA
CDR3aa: CASSEKGSLWGVVDTQYF
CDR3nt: TGTGCCAGCAGTGAAAAAGGGAGCCTTTGGGGAGTGGTAGATACGCAGTATTTT

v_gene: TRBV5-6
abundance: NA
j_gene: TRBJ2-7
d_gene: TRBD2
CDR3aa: CASSLGPGATSGGTYEQYF
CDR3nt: TGTGCCAGCAGCTTGGGGCCAGGAGCCACTAGCGGGGGAACCTACGAGCAGTACTTC

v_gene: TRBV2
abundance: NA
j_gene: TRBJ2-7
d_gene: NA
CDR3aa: CATTGQTLDLYEQYF
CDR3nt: TGTGCCACCACGGGACAAACGTTGGATCTCTACGAGCAGTACTTC

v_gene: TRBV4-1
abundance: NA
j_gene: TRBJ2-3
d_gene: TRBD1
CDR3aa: CASSLLSGGTGDWGDTQYF
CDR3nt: TGCGCCAGCAGCCTCCTTTCGGGCGGGACAGGGGATTGGGGAGATACGCAGTATTTT